The rows below give T cell receptor beta chains drawn from one sample of a study of vaccination and CD4 T cells after COVID-19. Using its own MiXCR run on the PCR reads, TCRdb lists one record per CDR3 protein. The data contain 12,000 or so distinct CDR3 sequences, 50% of them singletons. These TCRs are of unknown antigen specificity. The sequenced sample consisted of CD4+ T cells from blood, cultured in vitro. These receptors all come from a human donor who had recovered from COVID-19. Both conserved end residues are part of each CDR3. Fields, in order: CDR3 protein, CDR3 DNA, clone size, V gene, CDR3 length, J gene, D gene. A D gene is named only where the DNA matches it firmly. Clone size, where shown, is once, few, many, or a class for clones that have expanded.

CDR3: CASRPLAGGNSYEQYF
DNA: TGTGCCAGCAGACCTCTAGCGGGAGGCAACTCCTACGAGCAGTACTTC
size: .
V: TRBV7-8
length: 16
J: TRBJ2-7
D: TRBD2

CDR3: CASSSLTVMNTEAFF
DNA: TGTGCCAGCAGTTCCCTGACAGTAATGAACACTGAAGCTTTCTTT
size: .
V: TRBV6-5
length: 15
J: TRBJ1-1
D: .

CDR3: CASRQGGIYNEQFF
DNA: TGTGCCAGCCGACAGGGCGGTATTTACAATGAGCAGTTCTTC
size: .
V: TRBV2
length: 14
J: TRBJ2-1
D: TRBD1

CDR3: CASSLRYEQYF
DNA: TGTGCCAGCAGCTTGAGATACGAGCAGTACTTC
size: .
V: TRBV5-6
length: 11
J: TRBJ2-7
D: .

CDR3: CASSFRSQETQYF
DNA: TGTGCCAGCAGTTTTAGGTCCCAAGAGACCCAGTACTTC
size: .
V: TRBV28
length: 13
J: TRBJ2-5
D: .

CDR3: CSARDPSGRETQYF
DNA: TGCAGTGCTAGAGATCCTAGCGGACGAGAGACCCAGTACTTC
size: medium-sized
V: TRBV20-1
length: 14
J: TRBJ2-5
D: TRBD2

CDR3: CASSFNVDSVTQYF
DNA: TGTGCCAGCAGTTTCAACGTGGACAGTGTAACCCAGTACTTC
size: .
V: TRBV27
length: 14
J: TRBJ2-5
D: .

CDR3: CASTEGRFNQPQHF
DNA: TGTGCCAGCACCGAAGGACGGTTCAATCAGCCCCAGCATTTT
size: .
V: TRBV6-1
length: 14
J: TRBJ1-5
D: .

CDR3: CASSPAIRGGYNEQFF
DNA: TGTGCCAGCAGCCCAGCGATTCGGGGCGGCTACAATGAGCAGTTCTTC
size: .
V: TRBV7-2
length: 16
J: TRBJ2-1
D: .

CDR3: CRPDGYYGYTF
DNA: TGCAGACCGGACGGCTACTATGGCTACACCTTC
size: .
V: TRBV20-1
length: 11
J: TRBJ1-2
D: .

CDR3: CASSSGTQREWGGYNEQFF
DNA: TGTGCCAGCAGTTCCGGGACTCAGCGGGAGTGGGGGGGCTACAATGAGCAGTTCTTC
size: .
V: TRBV27
length: 19
J: TRBJ2-1
D: TRBD2

CDR3: CAWAGLAGRDTGELFF
DNA: TGTGCCTGGGCAGGCCTAGCGGGTCGGGACACCGGGGAGCTGTTTTTT
size: once
V: TRBV30
length: 16
J: TRBJ2-2
D: TRBD2

CDR3: CSAISHRDAQGTQYF
DNA: TGCAGTGCTATTTCTCACAGGGACGCACAAGGGACGCAGTATTTT
size: few
V: TRBV20-1
length: 15
J: TRBJ2-3
D: .

CDR3: CASSRETSYEQYF
DNA: TGTGCCAGCAGCCGAGAAACAAGCTACGAGCAGTACTTC
size: few
V: TRBV6-1
length: 13
J: TRBJ2-7
D: .

CDR3: CASSFRLAGTYEQYF
DNA: TGTGCCAGCAGTTTTAGGTTAGCCGGCACCTACGAGCAGTACTTC
size: few
V: TRBV27
length: 15
J: TRBJ2-7
D: .

CDR3: CSTILAGGFTDTQYF
DNA: TGCAGTACAATTTTAGCGGGAGGGTTCACAGATACGCAGTATTTT
size: .
V: TRBV20-1
length: 15
J: TRBJ2-3
D: TRBD2

CDR3: CASSFMAYRGRGPGNTIYF
DNA: TGTGCCAGCAGTTTTATGGCCTATCGGGGTCGGGGACCTGGAAACACCATATATTTT
size: .
V: TRBV28
length: 19
J: TRBJ1-3
D: .

CDR3: CASSSWGLAGVSAYNEQFF
DNA: TGTGCCAGCAGTTCCTGGGGACTAGCGGGAGTCAGCGCCTACAATGAGCAGTTCTTC
size: .
V: TRBV28
length: 19
J: TRBJ2-1
D: TRBD2

CDR3: CASSKPGLADDEQFF
DNA: TGTGCCAGCAGCAAACCCGGACTAGCGGATGATGAGCAGTTCTTC
size: .
V: TRBV21-1
length: 15
J: TRBJ2-1
D: .

CDR3: CASSYAYGETQYF
DNA: TGTGCCAGCAGTTACGCCTATGGGGAGACCCAGTACTTC
size: .
V: TRBV6-5
length: 13
J: TRBJ2-5
D: .

CDR3: CASSPGLAGGTQTQYF
DNA: TGTGCCAGCAGTCCCGGACTAGCGGGAGGGACACAGACCCAGTACTTC
size: .
V: TRBV27
length: 16
J: TRBJ2-5
D: TRBD2

CDR3: CASSLGAGEGQETQYF
DNA: TGTGCCAGCAGCTTAGGCGCAGGGGAAGGCCAAGAGACCCAGTACTTC
size: .
V: TRBV7-9
length: 16
J: TRBJ2-5
D: .

CDR3: CASSYPRSPSQLVEKLFF
DNA: TGTGCCAGCAGTTATCCGCGCAGCCCGTCCCAACTGGTCGAAAAACTGTTTTTT
size: .
V: TRBV6-8
length: 18
J: TRBJ1-4
D: .

CDR3: CSVRVPGGSYEQYF
DNA: TGCAGTGTCAGGGTCCCGGGAGGCTCCTACGAGCAGTACTTC
size: .
V: TRBV20-1
length: 14
J: TRBJ2-7
D: TRBD2

CDR3: CASSPAHSSPLHF
DNA: TGTGCCAGCAGCCCAGCCCATAGTTCACCCCTCCACTTT
size: .
V: TRBV12-3/TRBV12-4
length: 13
J: TRBJ1-6
D: .

CDR3: CASSDASGGTDTQYF
DNA: TGTGCCAGCAGTGATGCTAGCGGGGGCACAGATACGCAGTATTTT
size: .
V: TRBV6-4
length: 15
J: TRBJ2-3
D: TRBD2

CDR3: CASSDVGLTALAKNIQYF
DNA: TGTGCCAGCAGTGATGTAGGGTTGACAGCGCTAGCCAAAAACATTCAGTACTTC
size: .
V: TRBV6-4
length: 18
J: TRBJ2-4
D: .